This TCR beta chain was captured in a study of T cells in Graves' hyperthyroidism and ophthalmopathy. Regarding the study as a whole: Ophthalmopathy was distinguished from stable hyperthyroidism by 13 V-J signatures.

The TCR beta CDR3 regions underwent amplification using RNA transcripts as the source. HTBI primers were used for first-round RT-PCR of the TCR CDR3. In TCRdb, the multiplex PCR reads were re-called with MiXCR into one record per CDR3 protein. The sample carries fewer than 350,000 distinct CDR3 sequences, around 20% recorded once. Each diagnosis was grounded in clinical symptoms, serum thyroxine and TRAb, thyroid ultrasound, and orbital computed tomography. This clonotype showed up many times. Its antigen is undetermined. The CDR3 consists of 12 residues. From germline, CDR1 is DFQATT and CDR2 SNEGSKA (reference sequence). Trimming stripped 1 base from V and 4 bases from J, with 5 bases between.

Sequences were obtained from blood. The rearrangement links TRBV20-1 to TRBJ1-5; no definite D call. The TCR was taken from a woman aged 50 to 60 with Graves' hyperthyroidism. The CDR3: CSARAGNQPQHF. The CDR3, as DNA: TGCAGTGCTAGAGCTGGGAATCAGCCCCAGCATTTT.